A single sample gave rise to the 4 T cell receptor beta chains below, sequenced in a study of blood T cell repertoires in COVID-19. Only in-frame clones appear in the TCRdb table, and some are missing; sequencing was by immunoSEQ multiplex PCR. The table has around 150,000 clones, 85% to 95% seen once; the top ten hold approximately 4.6%. The sequencing sample was made of peripheral blood. These receptors were taken from a woman in her fifties or sixties with acute or convalescent COVID-19.

This chain connects TRBV4-1 to TRBJ1-1, with 7 bases lining up with TRBD1. The trim removed 2 bases at V and 7 bases at J, leaving 10 bases unmatched. This CDR3 contains 15 residues. Looked up from germline, CDR1 is MGHRA and CDR2 is YSYEKL. The CDR3 sequence: CASSQPTDRVVEAFF. In DNA form, the CDR3 reads TGCGCCAGCAGCCAACCTACTGACAGGGTGGTTGAAGCTTTCTTT.

The chain has TRBV5-4 and TRBJ1-1; maybe TRBD1 (6 bases). Germline-derived CDR1 and CDR2 are SGHNT and YYREEE (reference sequence). This CDR3 has 12 amino acids. V lost 2 bases, J lost 7 bases, and 9 bases lay in between. DNA for the CDR3: TGTGCCAGCAGCTTAGACAGGCTTGAAGCTTTCTTT. Its protein is CASSLDRLEAFF.

V usage is TRBV5-4 and J usage is TRBJ1-3; 8 bases agree with TRBD1. CDR1 SGHNT and CDR2 YYREEE come from the germline V gene (reference sequence). The CDR3 contains 16 residues. Losses at the gene ends were 3 bases for V and 6 bases for J; bases not matched to a gene: 11. CDR3 sequence (DNA): TGTGCCAGCAGCTCCAGGACAGGGAAGAATGAAAACACCATATATTTT. It specifies CASSSRTGKNENTIYF.

The chain recombines TRBV7-3 with TRBJ2-1; 7 nucleotides match TRBD1. Germline-derived CDR1 and CDR2 are SGHTA and FQGTGA. V shed 5 bases and J 0 bases; nucleotides not matched to a gene: 7. There are 16 residues in the CDR3. Written as DNA, the CDR3 is TGTGCCAGCAGCCCGACAGGGTCGAGCTCCTACAATGAGCAGTTCTTC. It is translated as CASSPTGSSSYNEQFF.